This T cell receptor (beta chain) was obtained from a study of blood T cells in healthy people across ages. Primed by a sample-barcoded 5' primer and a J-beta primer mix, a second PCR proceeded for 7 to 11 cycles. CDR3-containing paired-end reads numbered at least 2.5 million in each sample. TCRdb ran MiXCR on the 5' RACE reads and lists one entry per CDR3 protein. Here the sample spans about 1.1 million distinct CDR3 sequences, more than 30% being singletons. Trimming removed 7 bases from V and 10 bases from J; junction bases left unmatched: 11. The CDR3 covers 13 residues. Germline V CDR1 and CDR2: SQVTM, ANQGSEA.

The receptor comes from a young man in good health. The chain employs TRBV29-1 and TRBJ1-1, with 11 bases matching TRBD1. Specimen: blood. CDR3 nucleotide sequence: TGCAGCGCGTCGGGACAGGGGGATATTGGAGCTTTCTTT. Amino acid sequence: CSASGQGDIGAFF.